One and the same sample provided the 10 T cell receptor beta chains below, sequenced in a study of OX40 agonist ivuxolimab in advanced cancers. Sequenced by immunoSEQ multiplex PCR; TCRdb stores in-frame clones only, minus some. The sample gives 30,000 or so clones, 82% of which show up once; about 20% is in the top ten. Sequencing used CD4+ or CD8+ T cells sorted from blood, obtained in a trial of the OX40 agonist ivuxolimab. The receptors were gathered from an adult with an advanced solid tumor such as melanoma, head and neck, liver or kidney cancer.

The table lists this clone with a few counts. This chain joins TRBV29-1 and TRBJ2-1; a weak D match, TRBD1 (6 bases). Germline V gene data show CDR1 as SQVTM and CDR2 as ANQGSEA. The CDR3 spans 14 residues. V lost 0 bases to trimming and J lost 9 bases, with 15 bases between them. For the CDR3, the DNA is TGCAGCGTTGAAGATCTTAGCAGGGGAATTGAGCAGTTCTTC. This codes for CSVEDLSRGIEQFF.

The CDR3 DNA reads as TGTGCCAGCAGCCCTGAGTGGGACAGAGAATACGAGCAGTACTTC. Translation: CASSPEWDREYEQYF. The J gene is TRBJ2-7, the V gene TRBV7-9; TRBD1 matches at 7 bases. CDR3 length: 15 amino acids. After removal of 5 bases from V and 4 bases from J, the junction contained 11 bases not matched to a gene. Looked up from germline, CDR1 is SEHNR and CDR2 is FQNEAQ (reference sequence).

The V and J genes are TRBV5-6 and TRBJ1-2; TRBD1 might be the D (5 bases). V lost 5 bases, J lost 6 bases, and 20 bases lay in between. Per the germline V gene, CDR1 is SGHDT and CDR2 is YYEEEE. The length of the CDR3 is 15 residues. The CDR3 coding sequence is TGTGCCAGCAGGAAGGCAGGGCGGGAGGGTGATGGCTACACCTTC. Its protein is CASRKAGREGDGYTF. Combining the CDR3 with reference TRBV5-6 and TRBJ1-2 gives the whole variable domain DAGVTQSPTHLIKTRGQQVTLRCSPKSGHDTVSWYQQALGQGPQFIFQYYEEEERQRGNFPDRFSGHQFPNYSSELNVNALLLGDSALYLCASRKAGREGDGYTFGSGTRLTVV.

This chain links TRBV6-5 with TRBJ1-4, with a tentative D call TRBD1 (6 bases). The CDR3 has 13 residues. CDR1 and CDR2 from the germline V gene are MNHEY and SVGAGI. Between the trimmed V and J ends, which lost 7 bases and 7 bases, there was a span of 13 bases. CDR3 nucleotides: TGTGCCAGCACTCAGGGGAGGGGTGAAAAACTGTTTTTT. Its protein product is CASTQGRGEKLFF.

The genes are TRBV30 and TRBJ2-2, with 9 nucleotides matching TRBD2. Unmatched junction bases numbered 4, after V lost 1 base and J lost 4 bases. CDR3 size: 15 residues. From germline, CDR1 is GTSNPN and CDR2 SVGIG (reference sequence). CDR3 loop: CAWSGAGGPTGELFF. CDR3 DNA: TGTGCCTGGAGTGGAGCGGGAGGTCCCACCGGGGAGCTGTTTTTT. The variable domain in full, completed from reference TRBV30 and TRBJ2-2, reads SQTIHQWPATLVQPVGSPLSLECTVEGTSNPNLYWYRQAAGRGLQLLFYSVGIGQISSEVPQNLSASRPQDRQFILSSKKLLLSDSGFYLCAWSGAGGPTGELFFGEGSRLTVL.

The CDR3 protein is CASSLPWDSGTGVDNEQFF. CDR3 DNA sequence: TGTGCCAGCAGCTTACCTTGGGATAGTGGGACTGGGGTCGACAATGAGCAGTTCTTC. The rearrangement links TRBV7-9 to TRBJ2-1; TRBD2 might be the D (6 bases). The V end was cut by 2 bases, the J end by 5 bases, with 25 bases between. The CDR3 length is 19 residues. Per germline, CDR1 SEHNR and CDR2 FQNEAQ (reference sequence). Drawing the rest from reference TRBV7-9 and TRBJ2-1, the complete variable domain is DTGVSQNPRHKITKRGQNVTFRCDPISEHNRLYWYRQTLGQGPEFLTYFQNEAQLEKSRLLSDRFSAERPKGSFSTLEIQRTEQGDSAMYLCASSLPWDSGTGVDNEQFFGPGTRLTVL.

The V gene is TRBV7-9, the J gene TRBJ2-1, with unresolved D. The CDR3 covers 14 residues. Between the trimmed V and J ends, which lost 4 bases and 6 bases, there was a span of 13 bases. The germline gives CDR1 SEHNR, CDR2 FQNEAQ (reference sequence). The CDR3 here is CASSSRAASNEQFF. The CDR3 DNA sequence: TGTGCCAGCAGCTCACGGGCAGCTTCCAATGAGCAGTTCTTC.

This chain connects TRBV12-2 to TRBJ1-1; TRBD1 is taken as the D call from the table, unchecked against the DNA. TRBV12-2 is termed a pseudogene. The CDR3 contains 16 residues. CDR3 region: CASRPGPCPSNTEAFF. CDR3 DNA: TGTGCAAGTCGCCCAGGGCCCTGTCCATCGAACACTGAAGCTTTCTTT.

The chain employs TRBV10-3 and TRBJ2-5, with 10 bases fitting TRBD2. V shed 0 bases, J shed 3 bases, and the junction held 13 bases outside the gene matches. CDR1 is ENHRY, CDR2 SYGVKD, per germline. This CDR3 is 19 amino acids long. This chain's CDR3 is CAISESKGRLAGSKETQYF. Written as DNA, the CDR3 is TGTGCCATCAGTGAGTCGAAGGGCCGACTAGCGGGTTCGAAAGAGACCCAGTACTTC.

This clone was counted once. The chain recombines TRBV9 with TRBJ2-5; the match to TRBD2 covers 7 bases. V dropped 2 bases and J dropped 2; count of bases not matched to a gene: 9. Germline V gene data show CDR1 as SGDLS and CDR2 as YYNGEE. CDR3 size: 16 residues. CDR3 region: CASSVGARDYQETQYF. Written as DNA, the CDR3 is TGTGCCAGCAGCGTCGGAGCCCGGGACTATCAAGAGACCCAGTACTTC.